This entry describes one T cell receptor (beta chain). Its antigen remains undetermined. Nothing much larger sits one base from this clone, and base qualities are not available. V is trimmed back by 2 bases and J by 2 bases, and the junction contains 6 bases that no gene match accounts for. CDR1 and CDR2, per the germline V gene (reference sequence), are MNHEY and SMNVEV. The CDR3 starts with the cysteine, ends with the phenylalanine, and has 16 residues. Of all the DNA, just the CDR3 is kept, 48 bases in frame from base 1. The sample's treatment or condition label, decoded: suppressive antiretroviral therapy. Lysates of CMV-infected fibroblasts were used at about 10 ug/mL for cell stimulation. Memory populations depleted of antigen-responding cells were obtained by sorting nonresponding CD40L-negative CD69-negative CD45RO-high memory CD4+ T cells. Participants were HIV-1-infected adults who started suppressive ART during chronic infection. For at least 4 years, participants had undetectable plasma HIV-1 RNA, below 50 copies/mL. To be included, participants needed a CD4+ T cell count above 400 cells/uL and a positive CMV serology. Before stimulation, PBMCs were isolated using density centrifugation and then depleted of CD8+ T cells. For more than 15 hours, the CD8-depleted PBMCs were stimulated with anti-CD28/CD49d costimulation, a CD40-blocking antibody, and enfuvirtide to prevent new infections. Sorting was done on either a Beckman Coulter MoFlo Legacy or an XDP sorter, and propidium iodide was used to exclude dead cells. Genomic DNA was extracted with the QIAamp DNA Mini Kit for samples above one million cells, otherwise with the Quick-DNA Microprep Kit.

The immunoSEQ hsTCRB assay version 4 in survey mode was used to sequence TCRbeta repertoires from genomic DNA. For TCRbeta sequencing, genomic DNA was diluted to approximately 9.9 ng/uL, and up to about 1 ug was used per sample. The published analysis was carried out like this. TCRbeta data analysis was done in ImmunoSeq Analyzer 3.0, and diversity was calculated on productive nucleotide rearrangements. The improved Chao index was used to estimate lower-bound TCR diversity, and the Gini coefficient was used to estimate clonality using the Immunarch R package. Different nucleotide rearrangements encoding the same CDR3beta amino acid sequence were treated as distinct clonotypes. Differential abundance analysis found TCRbeta sequences that were significantly enriched in antigen-responding cells compared with anti-CD3/anti-CD28-activated cells. TCRs were clustered by predicted peptide-MHC specificity with GLIPH2, both within individual participants and across merged participant data sets. The source is immuneACCESS, and TCRdb retained only in-frame sequences with V and J called. Part of the clones is not carried over; for the studies checked, unresolved V genes explain less than half of this, and the remainder is unexplained. The V and J calls and the clone size are those of that table, but D and trimming were determined from the DNA. The sample has more than 30,000 clones on record, around 80% of them singletons. Together, the top ten hold 1.5% to 2% of the sample.

This record belongs to a study of persistence of HIV-infected CD4 T cells (dated by TCRdb to about 2020). Broadly, across the study: CMV- and HIV-1 Gag-responding CD4+ T cells were isolated from ART-treated individuals so that antigen-driven clonal expansion of HIV-1-infected cells could be examined. TCRbeta sequencing assessed the clonality of all cells in each sorted population, while proviral sequencing assessed the clonality of infected cells. The median time the participants had spent on suppressive ART was less than 9 years. In the cross-participant TCR cluster analysis, roughly 8 participants were included for CMV and 6 or 7 participants were included for Gag. Peripheral blood samples of up to roughly 180 mL were taken at multiple time points, with the exception of a couple of participants who underwent leukapheresis at a single time point. Results and caveats for the whole study, not just this receptor: Within the same sorted populations, TCR oligoclonality correlated with proviral oligoclonality. TCRbeta richness in CMV- and Gag-responding cells was significantly lower than in anti-CD3/anti-CD28-responding cells; CMV-responding cells had higher oligoclonality than CD3/CD28-stimulated and Gag-responding cells. Only a small number of individuals took part in the study, and the range of antigens tested was limited. Antigen-responding cells were enriched for degenerate expanded CDR3beta sequences, which suggests convergent selection of CD4+ responses to CMV and Gag. Bulk TCR analyses could not be limited to the rare CMV-responding cells that actually contained HIV-1 proviruses.

This TCR came from an adult man with HIV who was CMV-seropositive. Sequenced material: CD4+ T cells sorted from PBMCs after 18-hour stimulation, taken from a patient who received antiretroviral therapy. The cell subset or site label here, explained by the study, means: CD40L-CD69- CD45RO-high memory CD4 T cells not responding to CMV lysate. The V and J segments used are TRBV27 and TRBJ2-3, with 8 central nucleotides matching TRBD2. The sequence in DNA is TGTGCCAGCAGTTTAGGCAGCGGGGGTTACACAGATACGCAGTATTTT. Translation gives CASSLGSGGYTDTQYF.